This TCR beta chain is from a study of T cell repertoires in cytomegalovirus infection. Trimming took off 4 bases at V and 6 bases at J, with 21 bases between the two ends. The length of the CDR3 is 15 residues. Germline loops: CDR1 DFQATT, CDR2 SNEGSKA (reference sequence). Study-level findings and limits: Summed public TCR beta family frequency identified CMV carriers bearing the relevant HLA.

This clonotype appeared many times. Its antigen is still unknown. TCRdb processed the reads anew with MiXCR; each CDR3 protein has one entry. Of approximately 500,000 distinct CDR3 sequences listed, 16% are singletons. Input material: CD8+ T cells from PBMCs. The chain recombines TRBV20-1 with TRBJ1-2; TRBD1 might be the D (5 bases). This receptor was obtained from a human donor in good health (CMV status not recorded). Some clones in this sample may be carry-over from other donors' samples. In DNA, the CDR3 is TGCAGTGCTACCCAGACAGCCCGATGGCAGGATGGCTACACCTTC. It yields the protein CSATQTARWQDGYTF.